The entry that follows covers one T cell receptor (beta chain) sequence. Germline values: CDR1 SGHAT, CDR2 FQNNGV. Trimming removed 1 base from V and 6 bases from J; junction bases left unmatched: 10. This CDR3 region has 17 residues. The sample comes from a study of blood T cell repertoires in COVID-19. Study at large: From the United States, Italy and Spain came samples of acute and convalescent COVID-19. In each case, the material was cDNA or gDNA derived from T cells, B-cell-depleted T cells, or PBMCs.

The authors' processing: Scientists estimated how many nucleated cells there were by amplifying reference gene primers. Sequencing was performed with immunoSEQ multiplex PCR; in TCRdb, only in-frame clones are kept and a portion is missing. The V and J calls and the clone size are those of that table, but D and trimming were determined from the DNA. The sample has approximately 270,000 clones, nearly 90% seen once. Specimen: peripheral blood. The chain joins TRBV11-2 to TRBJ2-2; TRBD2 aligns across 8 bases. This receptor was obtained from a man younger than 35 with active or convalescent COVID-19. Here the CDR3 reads CASSLVQGGRIPGELFF. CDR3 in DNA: TGTGCCAGCAGCTTAGTTCAGGGCGGGAGGATCCCCGGGGAGCTGTTTTTT.